This T cell receptor (beta chain) is from a study of cytomegalovirus exposure and HLA in healthy donors (dated by TCRdb to 2016 to 2017). Regarding the complete study: In an earlier analysis of roughly 590 of the donors, 276 Gb of sequence data and 100 million or so unique TCR beta sequences from 180 million or so T cells were reported. An early release covering approximately 600 HLA-typed donors comprised about 290 gigabases of sequencing data and tens of millions of unique TCR sequences. Among the 398 genotyped donors, approximately 81% belonged to the genetic ancestry cluster associated with self-reported Caucasian donors. The aim of the study was to test whether cataloging public T cell receptors could identify signatures of past pathogen exposure. Using immunosequencing, the study profiled T cell repertoires from approximately 700 subjects and related those repertoires to cytomegalovirus serostatus. A separate validation cohort of 100 to 150 different subjects was used in addition to the approximately 670-subject first cohort. To predict cytomegalovirus infection status, the study brought together high-throughput TCR immunosequencing, statistical association of individual TCRs with disease status, and machine learning. A later analysis re-analyzed previously published TCR beta repertoires from about 730 donors and added high-resolution HLA genotyping to study TCR occurrence patterns. Rather than using new phenotypic data, the later analysis identified candidate immune exposures from TCR beta sequences and from how often those sequences occurred across donors. To decide whether each TCR beta V gene segment behaved as functional or pseudogenic, an earlier analysis of approximately 620 of the donors relied on high-throughput TCR beta sequencing. Alongside the repertoire data, information on donor age, sex, ethnicity and CMV serostatus was compiled. A later genetic analysis took genome-wide SNP genotypes for about 55% of the 666 donors and used that subset as a discovery cohort. Every repertoire in the discovery cohort had been generated on one and the same sequencing platform. HLA typing covered class I and class II loci at four-digit resolution. The number of typed donors differed by locus: roughly 620-640 for A, B, C, DRB1 and DQB1; 500 to 550 for DQA1; 606 for DPA1; and around 490 for DPB1. Because of strong linkage in the cohort, five DR-DQ haplotypes were treated as single units for association and clustering. Across some 400 genotyped donors of the cohort, an average of about 240,000 unique TCR beta nucleotide sequences per donor were sequenced, and about a sixth of those sequences were non-productive. Overall results and qualifications from the work: It was suggested by the authors that the approach could potentially be generalized to other disease states and immunological phenotypes. A cluster of highly shared sequence variants was judged likely to represent a technical artifact of the sequencing pipeline. Only TCR beta chains were sequenced in this cohort, and the absence of alpha or paired-chain data limited detectable features. At a false discovery rate of 0.05, a later analysis linked 16,000 or so TCR beta sequences to specific HLA alleles. According to a later genetic analysis, donors in an Asian-associated ancestry cluster had fewer N-insertions in productive TCRs than the approximately 650-donor mean. CMV serostatus was the only immune exposure information available for the cohort. The presence/absence analyses assumed that sequencing depth was roughly uniform across donors, and that assumption may not be true. The study listed approximately 160 TCR beta chains as associated with cytomegalovirus. Because counts were too low, 15 to 20 rarely observed V segments, including chromosome 9 orphons, were left out of the earlier analysis of several hundred of the donors. An earlier analysis of approximately 590 of the donors showed that most TCR beta V segments appeared in productive rearrangements either about 87% or about 30% of the time, which broadly matched IMGT annotations. In a later analysis, most CMV-associated TCR beta chains were found to appear HLA-restricted, with HLA associations seemingly driven largely by CMV exposure. A few of the identified cytomegalovirus-associated TCR beta chains were confirmed in vitro to be specific for cytomegalovirus antigens. An association between a missense DCLRE1C variant and V-gene and J-gene trimming of TCR beta chains was found in a later genetic analysis and replicated in an independent cohort. Linkage disequilibrium might explain the correlated functional status among segregating V segments, but an unknown experimental factor could not be excluded. The classifier was reported to diagnose cytomegalovirus status with high specificity and sensitivity in both the original cohort and the validation cohort. A further reported finding was that TCR beta sequences accurately predicted the HLA-A and HLA-B alleles for most subjects in the first cohort. A later analysis found that TCR association rates varied across HLA loci, with DRB1 alleles showing the most associated TCRs and HLA-C alleles the fewest. Compared with equally common non-associated chains, HLA-associated TCR beta chains in a later analysis were more clonally expanded and had lower generation probabilities. While some public TCRs were present in many individuals, most TCR sequences turned up only very rarely across donors. Because HLA typing was missing for some donors at each locus, association tests included only the typed subset. According to a later analysis, parvovirus B19, influenza, CMV and Epstein-Barr virus appeared linked to several top co-occurrence clusters. Some IMGT-functional V segments, including TRBV6-2 and TRBV6-3, could not be distinguished by the 87-base-pair reads and were therefore excluded. Strong co-occurrence of HLA alleles, especially DR and DQ, made assigning TCR associations to individual alleles difficult.

The V end gives up 6 bases and the J end 2 bases, leaving 5 bases in the junction not matched to a gene. Counted from cysteine to phenylalanine, this CDR3 has 15 amino acids. Just the 45-base CDR3 DNA is kept, in frame starting at base 1. Via the germline V gene (reference sequence), CDR1 is SGHNT and CDR2 YYREEE. Library prep was done by the immunoSEQ multiplex PCR assay. A mixture of 60 forward primers for TCR Vbeta segments and 13 reverse primers for TCR Jbeta segments was used in the multiplex PCR. The CDR3 region of rearranged TCR beta genes was amplified from genomic DNA by a multiplex PCR assay. The amplified TCR beta libraries were sequenced on the Illumina HiSeq System as 87-base-pair reads. The paper's data handling went like this. In a later analysis, tens of millions of unique TCR beta chains were counted across the approximately 670 repertoires, and approximately 9.9 million of these chains were shared by at least two donors. To remove PCR and sequencing errors, raw reads were error-corrected and collapsed into unique sequences using a nearest-neighbor algorithm that merged closely related sequences. Alignment of CDR3 sequences to IMGT reference sequences was used to assign V, D and J gene segments. For a sequence to be retained, a match of at least six nucleotides was required to both a V gene segment and a J gene segment. A rearrangement was called productive if the CDR3 had no stop codons and remained in frame with V and J, and every other rearrangement was called non-productive. CDR3 was defined according to IMGT convention as the region running from the second conserved V-encoded cysteine to the conserved J-encoded phenylalanine. The earlier analysis of 500 to 750 of the donors excluded any sequence lacking an unambiguous match to a single V gene segment. In an earlier analysis of 587 of the donors, V segments were called functional above 56.7% productive rearrangements and were called segregating when the between-donor standard deviation exceeded 5%. A statistical classification framework was built for diagnosing cytomegalovirus status from the catalog of TCR beta chain sequences. In a later analysis, TCR nucleotide sequences were compared against IMGT/GENE-DB human TR gene sequences so that V and J genes could be assigned. Using the TCRdist pipeline, a later analysis assigned CDR3 sequences along with most-parsimonious VDJ recombination scenarios. In a later analysis, each TCR beta chain was defined by its CDR3 amino acid sequence together with its V-gene family, and reads lacking a unique V-gene family were excluded. In a later analysis, some 600 highly shared, low-generation-probability nucleotide sequences were removed to address suspected cross-contamination and a sequencing artifact. In a later analysis, a clonal expansion index was calculated for each public chain from normalized within-repertoire ranks of inferred template counts. A later analysis computed generation probabilities with a VDJ recombination model fitted to out-of-frame rearrangements, and checked the results against IGoR. In a later analysis, TCR-TCR, TCR-HLA and TCR-CMV co-occurrence was scored with hypergeometric tests, and a repertoire-size bias correction was applied to TCR pairs. To estimate false discovery rates, a later analysis permuted the HLA or CMV assignments 20 times. In a later analysis, co-occurring TCRs were grouped with DBSCAN, and TCRdist sequence similarity was added when clustering was performed within HLA-allele-positive subsets. Repertoires with fewer than 30,000 or more than 120,000 public chains, plus five repertoires with anomalous nucleotide sharing, were excluded from co-occurrence clustering. In TCRdb, the immuneACCESS table is reduced to in-frame sequences with V and J assigned. These tables do not hold every clone; where another copy was compared, an unresolved V gene accounts for under half, and the others remain unexplained. The DNA gave D and trimming, while V, J and clone size come from that table. Present in this sample are about 150,000 clones, roughly 82% of which were seen just once. The top ten hold over 6% of the sample.

The cohort consisted of 670 or so healthy bone marrow donors. Cohort members were all nominally healthy when sampled, although unrecorded immune exposures were likely present. The donor was CMV seronegative and belonged to the group of 320 or so seronegative cohort members. Each donor provided a peripheral blood sample, and peripheral blood mononuclear cells were used for TCR beta sequencing. Genomic DNA was extracted from the blood cell samples with the Qiagen DNeasy Blood Extraction Kit. Remarks on this clone: The antigen it binds to is not known. No qualities accompany the bases; no much larger clone lies one base away.

The V and J genes are TRBV5-4 and TRBJ2-5; 12 bases in the middle match TRBD2. The source of this sequence is a man between 25 and 39 years old in good health and CMV-seronegative. What was sequenced was PBMCs. The CDR3 amino acid sequence is: CASTLAGGIQETQYF. The bases read TGTGCCAGCACACTAGCGGGGGGTATACAAGAGACCCAGTACTTC.